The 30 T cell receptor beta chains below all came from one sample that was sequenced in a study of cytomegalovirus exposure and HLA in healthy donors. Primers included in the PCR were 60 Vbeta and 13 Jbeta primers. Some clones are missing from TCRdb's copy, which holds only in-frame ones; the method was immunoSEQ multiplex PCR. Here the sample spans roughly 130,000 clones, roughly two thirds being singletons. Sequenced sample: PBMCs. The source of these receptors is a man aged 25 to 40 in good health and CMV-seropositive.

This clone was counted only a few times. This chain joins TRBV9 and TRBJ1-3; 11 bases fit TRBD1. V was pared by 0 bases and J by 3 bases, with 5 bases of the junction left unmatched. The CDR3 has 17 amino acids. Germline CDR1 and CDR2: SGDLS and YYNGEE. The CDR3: CASSVAGQGAGGNTIYF. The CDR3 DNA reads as TGTGCCAGCAGCGTAGCCGGACAGGGGGCTGGTGGAAACACCATATATTTT.

In nucleotides, the CDR3 is TGCGCCAGCAGTGAGACTAGCTCCTACAATGAGCAGTTCTTC. Protein: CASSETSSYNEQFF. The V and J genes are TRBV10-2 and TRBJ2-1, with D perhaps matching TRBD2 (5 bases). CDR3 length equals 14 residues. Trimming removed 2 bases from V and 0 bases from J, with 5 bases in between. The germline V gene encodes CDR1 WSHSY and CDR2 SAAADI.

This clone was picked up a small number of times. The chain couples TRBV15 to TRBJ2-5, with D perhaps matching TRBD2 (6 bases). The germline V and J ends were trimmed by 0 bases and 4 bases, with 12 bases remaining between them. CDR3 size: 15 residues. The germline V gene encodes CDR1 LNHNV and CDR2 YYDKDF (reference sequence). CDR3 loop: CATSRDSGSPETQYF. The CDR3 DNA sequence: TGTGCCACCAGCAGAGATAGCGGCAGTCCAGAGACCCAGTACTTC.

As DNA, the CDR3 is TGTGCCATGAAACAGGGGGCGGACACTGAAGCTTTCTTT. It yields the protein CAMKQGADTEAFF. The genes are TRBV2 and TRBJ1-1; 9 bases agree with TRBD1. CDR1 SNHLY and CDR2 FYNNEI come from the germline V gene. J was trimmed by 3 bases and V by 10 bases; bases with no gene match: 6. The CDR3 consists of 13 residues. Using reference TRBV2 and TRBJ1-1 for the parts outside the CDR3, the full variable domain is EPEVTQTPSHQVTQMGQEVILRCVPISNHLYFYWYRQILGQKVEFLVSFYNNEISEKSEIFDDQFSVERPDGSNFTLKIRSTKLEDSAMYFCAMKQGADTEAFFGQGTRLTVV.

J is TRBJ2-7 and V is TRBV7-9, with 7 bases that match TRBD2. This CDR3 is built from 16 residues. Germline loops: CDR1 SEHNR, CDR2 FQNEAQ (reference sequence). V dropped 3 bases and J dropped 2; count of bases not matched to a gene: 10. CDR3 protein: CASSFIQREPPYEQYF. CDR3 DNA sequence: TGTGCCAGCAGCTTTATCCAGCGGGAACCCCCCTACGAGCAGTACTTC. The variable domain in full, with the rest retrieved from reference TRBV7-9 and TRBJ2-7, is DTGVSQNPRHKITKRGQNVTFRCDPISEHNRLYWYRQTLGQGPEFLTYFQNEAQLEKSRLLSDRFSAERPKGSFSTLEIQRTEQGDSAMYLCASSFIQREPPYEQYFGPGTRLTVT.

The CDR3 DNA follows: TGTGCCAGCAGTTTTGGCGGGACCCAGTACTTC. Amino acids: CASSFGGTQYF. This chain uses TRBV28 with TRBJ2-5; the D is unclear. Between the trimmed V and J ends, which lost 3 bases and 7 bases, there was a span of 6 bases. The CDR3 consists of 11 residues. The germline V gene encodes CDR1 MDHEN and CDR2 SYDVKM.

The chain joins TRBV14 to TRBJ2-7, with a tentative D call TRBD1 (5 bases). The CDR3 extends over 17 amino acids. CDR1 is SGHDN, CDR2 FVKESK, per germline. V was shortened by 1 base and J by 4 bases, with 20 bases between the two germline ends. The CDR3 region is CASSQGPGVPGRYEQYF. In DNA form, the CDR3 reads TGTGCCAGCAGCCAAGGGCCGGGCGTCCCAGGGCGGTACGAGCAGTACTTC.

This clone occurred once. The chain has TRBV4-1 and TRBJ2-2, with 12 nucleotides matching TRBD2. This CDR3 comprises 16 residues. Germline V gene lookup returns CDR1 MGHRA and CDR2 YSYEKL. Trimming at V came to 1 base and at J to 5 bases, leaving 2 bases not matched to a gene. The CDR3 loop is CASSQGGLAGTGELFF. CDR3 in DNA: TGCGCCAGCAGCCAAGGGGGACTAGCGGGTACCGGGGAGCTGTTTTTT.

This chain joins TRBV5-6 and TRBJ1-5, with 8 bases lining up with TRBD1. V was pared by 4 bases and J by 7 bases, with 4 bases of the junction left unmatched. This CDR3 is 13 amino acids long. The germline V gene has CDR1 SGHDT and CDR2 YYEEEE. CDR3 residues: CASSGQGGQPQHF. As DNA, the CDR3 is TGTGCCAGCAGCGGACAGGGCGGCCAGCCCCAGCATTTT.

CDR3 sequence reads: CASGLTGNDEQFF. The CDR3 DNA reads TGTGCTAGTGGTTTGACAGGGAATGATGAGCAGTTCTTC. This chain connects TRBV12-5 to TRBJ2-1, with D tentatively TRBD1 (6 bases). CDR1 and CDR2 (germline): LGHNT, FRNRAP. Trimming removed 2 bases from V and 8 bases from J, with 10 bases in between. This CDR3 spans 13 amino acids.

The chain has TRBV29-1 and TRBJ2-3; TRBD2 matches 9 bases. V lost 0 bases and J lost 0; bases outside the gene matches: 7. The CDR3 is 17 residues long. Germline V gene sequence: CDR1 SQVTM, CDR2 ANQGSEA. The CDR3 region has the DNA TGCAGCGTTGAAGATTCGCCCAGCGGGGGGAGCACAGATACGCAGTATTTT. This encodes CSVEDSPSGGSTDTQYF.

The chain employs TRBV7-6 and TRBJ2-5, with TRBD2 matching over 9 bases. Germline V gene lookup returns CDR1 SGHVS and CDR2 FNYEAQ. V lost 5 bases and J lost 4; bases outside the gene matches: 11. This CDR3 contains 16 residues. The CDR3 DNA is TGTGCCAGCAGCAGAAGGTCTAGCGGGATACGAGAGACCCAGTACTTC. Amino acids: CASSRRSSGIRETQYF.

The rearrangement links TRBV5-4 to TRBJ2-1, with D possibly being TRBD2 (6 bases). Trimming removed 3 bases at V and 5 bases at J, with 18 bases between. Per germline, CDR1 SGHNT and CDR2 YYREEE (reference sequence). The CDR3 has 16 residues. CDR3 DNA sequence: TGTGCCAGCAGCTCAGGTTGGGGGGTAGGGAACAATGAGCAGTTCTTC. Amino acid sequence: CASSSGWGVGNNEQFF.

The CDR3 DNA reads TGCGCCAGCAGCTTGGGACAGGGGAAGAGCTCCTATAATTCACCCCTCCACTTT. Translated: CASSLGQGKSSYNSPLHF. The chain joins TRBV5-1 to TRBJ1-6; 8 nucleotides align to TRBD1. The CDR3 sequence is 18 residues long. Germline lookup yields CDR1 SGHRS and CDR2 YFSETQ. Trimming cost V 0 bases and J 0 bases; bases outside gene matches: 5.

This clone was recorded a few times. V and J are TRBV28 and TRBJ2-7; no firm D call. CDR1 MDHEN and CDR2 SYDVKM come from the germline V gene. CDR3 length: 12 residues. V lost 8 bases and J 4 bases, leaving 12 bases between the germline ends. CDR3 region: CASETAGYEQYF. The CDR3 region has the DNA TGTGCCAGCGAGACGGCAGGATACGAGCAGTACTTC.

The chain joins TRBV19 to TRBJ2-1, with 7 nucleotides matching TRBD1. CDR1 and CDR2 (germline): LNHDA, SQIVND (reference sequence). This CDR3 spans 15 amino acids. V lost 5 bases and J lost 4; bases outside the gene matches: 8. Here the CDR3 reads CASSPGTVTYNEQFF. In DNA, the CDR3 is TGTGCCAGTAGTCCCGGGACAGTGACTTACAATGAGCAGTTCTTC.

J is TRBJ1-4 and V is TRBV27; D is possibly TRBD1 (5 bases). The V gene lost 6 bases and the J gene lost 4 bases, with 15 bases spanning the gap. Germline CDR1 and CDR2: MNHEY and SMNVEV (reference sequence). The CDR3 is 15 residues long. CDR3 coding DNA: TGTGCCAGCAGCGAGCGGGGGGAGCGTAATGAAAAACTGTTTTTT. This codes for CASSERGERNEKLFF.

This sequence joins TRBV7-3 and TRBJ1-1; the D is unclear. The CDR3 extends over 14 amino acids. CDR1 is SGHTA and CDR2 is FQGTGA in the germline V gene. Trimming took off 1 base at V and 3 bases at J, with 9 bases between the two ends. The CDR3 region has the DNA TGTGCCAGCAGCTTAAGGTCGGTAGACACTGAAGCTTTCTTT. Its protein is CASSLRSVDTEAFF.

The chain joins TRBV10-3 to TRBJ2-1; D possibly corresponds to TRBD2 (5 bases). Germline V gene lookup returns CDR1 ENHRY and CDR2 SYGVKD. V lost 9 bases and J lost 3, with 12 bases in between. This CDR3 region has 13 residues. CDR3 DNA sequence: TGTGCCATGGCGGGTCAGTTCTACAATGAGCAGTTCTTC. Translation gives CAMAGQFYNEQFF.

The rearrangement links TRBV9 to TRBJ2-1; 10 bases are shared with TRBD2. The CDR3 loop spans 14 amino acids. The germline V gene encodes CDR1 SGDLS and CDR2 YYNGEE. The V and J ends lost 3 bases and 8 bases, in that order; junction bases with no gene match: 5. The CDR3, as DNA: TGTGCCAGCAGCGGGACTAGCGGAAAGGATGAGCAGTTCTTC. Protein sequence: CASSGTSGKDEQFF.

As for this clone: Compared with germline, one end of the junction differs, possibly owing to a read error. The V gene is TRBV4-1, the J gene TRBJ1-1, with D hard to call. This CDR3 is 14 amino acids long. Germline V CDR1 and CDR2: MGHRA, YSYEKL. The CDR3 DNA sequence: TGCGCCAGCAGCCAAGATGGTATATGGACTGAAGCTCTCTTT. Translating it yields CASSQDGIWTEALF.

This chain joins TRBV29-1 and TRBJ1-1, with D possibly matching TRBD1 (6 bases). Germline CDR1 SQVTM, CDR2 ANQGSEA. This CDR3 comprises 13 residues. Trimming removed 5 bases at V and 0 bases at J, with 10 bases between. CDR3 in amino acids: CSVRTDLNTEAFF. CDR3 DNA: TGCAGCGTTCGGACAGACCTGAACACTGAAGCTTTCTTT.

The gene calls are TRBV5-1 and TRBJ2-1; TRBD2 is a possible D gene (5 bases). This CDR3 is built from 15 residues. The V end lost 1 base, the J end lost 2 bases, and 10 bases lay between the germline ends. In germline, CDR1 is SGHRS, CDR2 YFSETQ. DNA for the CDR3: TGCGCCAGCAGCTTGAGCGGCTCCCCCTACAATGAGCAGTTCTTC. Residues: CASSLSGSPYNEQFF. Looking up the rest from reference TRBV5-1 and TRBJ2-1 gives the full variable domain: KAGVTQTPRYLIKTRGQQVTLSCSPISGHRSVSWYQQTPGQGLQFLFEYFSETQRNKGNFPGRFSGRQFSNSRSEMNVSTLELGDSALYLCASSLSGSPYNEQFFGPGTRLTVL.

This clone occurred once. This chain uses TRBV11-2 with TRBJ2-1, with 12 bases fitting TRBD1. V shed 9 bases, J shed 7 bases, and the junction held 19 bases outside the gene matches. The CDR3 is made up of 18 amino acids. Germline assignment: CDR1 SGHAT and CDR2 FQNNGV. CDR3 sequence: CASSIEPVRDRGLNEQFF. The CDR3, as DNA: TGTGCCAGTTCTATAGAACCCGTCCGGGACAGGGGGCTGAATGAGCAGTTCTTC.

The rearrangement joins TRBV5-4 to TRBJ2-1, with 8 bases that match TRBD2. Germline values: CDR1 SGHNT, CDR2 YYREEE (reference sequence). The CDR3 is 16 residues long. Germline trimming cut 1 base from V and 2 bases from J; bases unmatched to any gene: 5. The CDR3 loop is CASSLSSGLTYNEQFF. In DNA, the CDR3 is TGTGCCAGCAGCTTGTCTAGCGGGCTTACCTACAATGAGCAGTTCTTC.

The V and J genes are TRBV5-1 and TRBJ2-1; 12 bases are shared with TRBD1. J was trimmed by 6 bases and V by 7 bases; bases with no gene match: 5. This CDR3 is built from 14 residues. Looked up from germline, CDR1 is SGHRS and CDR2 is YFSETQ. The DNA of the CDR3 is TGCGCCAGCGGGGGACAGGGGGCTGTCAATGAGCAGTTCTTC. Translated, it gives CASGGQGAVNEQFF.

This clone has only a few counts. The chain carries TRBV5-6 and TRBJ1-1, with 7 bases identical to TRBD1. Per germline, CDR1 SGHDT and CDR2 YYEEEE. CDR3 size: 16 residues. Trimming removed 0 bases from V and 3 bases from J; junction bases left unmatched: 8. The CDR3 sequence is CASSLDWVRGDTEAFF. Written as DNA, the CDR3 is TGTGCCAGCAGCTTGGATTGGGTCAGGGGGGACACTGAAGCTTTCTTT.

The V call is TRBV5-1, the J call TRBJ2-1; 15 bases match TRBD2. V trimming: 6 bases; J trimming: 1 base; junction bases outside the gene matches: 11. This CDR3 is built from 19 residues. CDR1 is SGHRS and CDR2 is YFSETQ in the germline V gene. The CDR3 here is CASNLNGGLAGGSYNEQFF. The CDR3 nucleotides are TGCGCCAGCAACCTAAACGGTGGACTAGCGGGAGGGTCCTACAATGAGCAGTTCTTC.

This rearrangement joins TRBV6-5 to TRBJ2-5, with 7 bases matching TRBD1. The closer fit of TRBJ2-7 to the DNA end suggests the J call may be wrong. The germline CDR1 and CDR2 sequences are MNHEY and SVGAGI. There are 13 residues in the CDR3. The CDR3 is CASSYTWTGEQYF. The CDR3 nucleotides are TGTGCCAGCAGTTACACATGGACAGGCGAGCAGTACTTC.

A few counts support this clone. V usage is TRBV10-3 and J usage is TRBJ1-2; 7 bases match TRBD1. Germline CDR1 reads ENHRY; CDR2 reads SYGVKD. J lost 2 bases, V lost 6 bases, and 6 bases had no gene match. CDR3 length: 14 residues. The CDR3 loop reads CAIRDSTGNYGYTF. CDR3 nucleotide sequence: TGTGCCATCAGGGACTCGACAGGGAACTATGGCTACACCTTC.